This T cell receptor (beta chain) was recorded in a study of T cell changes during pregnancy in multiple sclerosis. Trimming removed 5 bases at V and 2 bases at J, with 16 bases between. The germline gives CDR1 MDHEN, CDR2 SYDVKM. The CDR3 is made up of 16 amino acids. Some clones are missing from TCRdb's copy, which holds only in-frame ones; the method was immunoSEQ multiplex PCR. This repertoire shows 50,000 or so clones, less than 95% found once; its top ten account for 0.4% to 0.5%. This sample comprised CD4+ T cells from peripheral blood mononuclear cells, obtained after pregnancy. The receptor was isolated from a female donor in good health, enrolled as a control in a pregnancy study. The chain has TRBV28 and TRBJ1-3; D is uncertain. The CDR3, as DNA: TGTGCCAGCAGTCCCCAACAGAGGGCGGCTGGAAACACCATATATTTT. This sequence encodes CASSPQQRAAGNTIYF. Variable domain in full (rest from reference TRBV28 and TRBJ1-3): DVKVTQSSRYLVKRTGEKVFLECVQDMDHENMFWYRQDPGLGLRLIYFSYDVKMKEKGDIPEGYSVSREKKERFSLILESASTNQTSMYLCASSPQQRAAGNTIYFGEGSWLTVV.